The clone carrying this TCR beta chain was seen repeatedly, ten times or more. Its antigen is currently unknown. MiXCR was run by TCRdb on the 5' RACE reads, yielding one entry per CDR3 protein. The sample lists about 92,000 distinct CDR3 sequences, about 9% occurring once. This sample was included in a study of CD8 T cells in ankylosing spondylitis. The CDR3 runs to 14 residues. In germline, CDR1 is MDHEN, CDR2 SYDVKM. Trimming at V came to 6 bases and at J to 5 bases, leaving 6 bases not matched to a gene. Whole-study results and caveats: Clones linked to disease, bearing a CD8+ phenotype, were relatively rare in peripheral blood. A TCR beta motif made of several highly homologous variants seemed typical of ankylosing spondylitis blood. It was reported that disease-linked clones were significantly enriched in matched ankylosing spondylitis synovial fluid.

This receptor was taken from a male donor with ankylosing spondylitis or in good health (not recorded which). Specimen: blood, either unsorted or a sorted T cell fraction (not recorded which). The chain is built from TRBV28 and TRBJ1-4, with TRBD1 matching 7 bases. CDR3 protein: CASSRDRENEKLFF. The CDR3 DNA sequence: TGTGCCAGCAGCCGAGACAGGGAAAATGAAAAACTGTTTTTT.